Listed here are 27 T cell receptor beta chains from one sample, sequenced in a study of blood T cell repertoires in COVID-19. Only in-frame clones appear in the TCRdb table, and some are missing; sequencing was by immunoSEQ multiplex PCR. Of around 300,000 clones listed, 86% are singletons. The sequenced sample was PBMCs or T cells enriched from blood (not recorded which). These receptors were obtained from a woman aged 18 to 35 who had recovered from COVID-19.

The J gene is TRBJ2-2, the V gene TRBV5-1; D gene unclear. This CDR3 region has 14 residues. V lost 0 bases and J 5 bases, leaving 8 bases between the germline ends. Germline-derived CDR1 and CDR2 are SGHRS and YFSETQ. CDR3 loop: CASSLVEITGELFF. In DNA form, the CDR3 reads TGCGCCAGCAGCTTGGTTGAGATTACCGGGGAGCTGTTTTTT. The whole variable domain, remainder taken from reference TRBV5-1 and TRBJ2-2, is KAGVTQTPRYLIKTRGQQVTLSCSPISGHRSVSWYQQTPGQGLQFLFEYFSETQRNKGNFPGRFSGRQFSNSRSEMNVSTLELGDSALYLCASSLVEITGELFFGEGSRLTVL.

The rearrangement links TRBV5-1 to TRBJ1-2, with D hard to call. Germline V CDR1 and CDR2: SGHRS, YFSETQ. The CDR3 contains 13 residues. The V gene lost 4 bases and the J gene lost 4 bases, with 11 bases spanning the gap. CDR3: CASSAAEGYGYTF. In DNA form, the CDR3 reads TGCGCCAGCAGCGCGGCAGAGGGCTATGGCTACACCTTC.

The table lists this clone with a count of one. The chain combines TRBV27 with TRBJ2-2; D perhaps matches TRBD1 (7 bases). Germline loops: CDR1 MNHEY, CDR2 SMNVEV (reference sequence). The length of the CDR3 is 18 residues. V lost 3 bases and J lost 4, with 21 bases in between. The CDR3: CASSFGGGGGRGTGELFF. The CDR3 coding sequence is TGTGCCAGCAGTTTCGGGGGCGGAGGGGGCAGAGGCACCGGGGAGCTGTTTTTT.

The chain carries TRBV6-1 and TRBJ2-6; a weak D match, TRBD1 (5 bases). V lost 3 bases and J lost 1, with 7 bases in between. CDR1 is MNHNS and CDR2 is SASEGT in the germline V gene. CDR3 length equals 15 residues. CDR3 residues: CASSDRASGANVLTF. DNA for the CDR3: TGTGCCAGCAGTGACAGGGCTTCTGGGGCCAACGTCCTGACTTTC.

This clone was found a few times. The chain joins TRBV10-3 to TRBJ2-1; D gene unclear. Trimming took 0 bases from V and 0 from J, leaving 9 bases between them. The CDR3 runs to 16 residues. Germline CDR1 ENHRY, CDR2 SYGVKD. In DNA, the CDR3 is TGTGCCATCAGTGAGTCGCGGCGTAGCTCCTACAATGAGCAGTTCTTC. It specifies CAISESRRSSYNEQFF.

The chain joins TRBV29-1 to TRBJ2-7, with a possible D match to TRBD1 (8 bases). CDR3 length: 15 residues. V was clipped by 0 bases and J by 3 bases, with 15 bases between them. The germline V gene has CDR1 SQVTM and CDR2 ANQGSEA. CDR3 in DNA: TGCAGCGTTGAAGATGACAGGGGAGGGTTCTACGAGCAGTACTTC. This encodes CSVEDDRGGFYEQYF.

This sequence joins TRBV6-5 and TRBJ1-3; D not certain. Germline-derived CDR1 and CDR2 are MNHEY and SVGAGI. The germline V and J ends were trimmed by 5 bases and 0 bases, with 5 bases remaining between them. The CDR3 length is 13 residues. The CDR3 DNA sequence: TGTGCCAGCAGTCGGAGCTCTGGAAACACCATATATTTT. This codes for CASSRSSGNTIYF.

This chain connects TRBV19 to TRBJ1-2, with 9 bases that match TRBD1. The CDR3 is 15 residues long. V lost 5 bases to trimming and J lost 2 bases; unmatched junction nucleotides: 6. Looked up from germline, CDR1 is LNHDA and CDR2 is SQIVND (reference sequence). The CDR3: CASSLGGQGNYGYTF. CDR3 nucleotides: TGTGCCAGTAGTCTGGGGGGACAGGGAAACTATGGCTACACCTTC.

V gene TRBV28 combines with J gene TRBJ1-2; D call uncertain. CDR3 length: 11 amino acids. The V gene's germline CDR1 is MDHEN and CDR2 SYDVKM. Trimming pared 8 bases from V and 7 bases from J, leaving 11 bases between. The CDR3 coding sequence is TGTGCCAGCCACTTTGCATCTGGCTACACCTTC. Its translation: CASHFASGYTF.

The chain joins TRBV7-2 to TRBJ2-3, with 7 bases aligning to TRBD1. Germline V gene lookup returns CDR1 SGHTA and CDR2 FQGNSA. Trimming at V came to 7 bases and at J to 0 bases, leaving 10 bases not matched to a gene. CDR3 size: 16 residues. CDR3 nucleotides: TGTGCCAGCACAAATCGGTACAGGGGTAGCACAGATACGCAGTATTTT. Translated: CASTNRYRGSTDTQYF.

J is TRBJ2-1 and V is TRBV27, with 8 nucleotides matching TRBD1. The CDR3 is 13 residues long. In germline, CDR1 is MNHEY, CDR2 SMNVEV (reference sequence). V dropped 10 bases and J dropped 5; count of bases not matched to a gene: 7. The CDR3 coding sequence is TGTGCCACCTTGGGACAGGACAACAATGAGCAGTTCTTC. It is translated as CATLGQDNNEQFF.

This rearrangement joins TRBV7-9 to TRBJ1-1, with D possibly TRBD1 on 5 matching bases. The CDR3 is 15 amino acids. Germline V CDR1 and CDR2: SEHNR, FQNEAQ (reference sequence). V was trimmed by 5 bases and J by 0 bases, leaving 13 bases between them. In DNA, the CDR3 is TGTGCCAGCAGCCTTCTCAGGGCGATGAACACTGAAGCTTTCTTT. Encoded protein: CASSLLRAMNTEAFF.

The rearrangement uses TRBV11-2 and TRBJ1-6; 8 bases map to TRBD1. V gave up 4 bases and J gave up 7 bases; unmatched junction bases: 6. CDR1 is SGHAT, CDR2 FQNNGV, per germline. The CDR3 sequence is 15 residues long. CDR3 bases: TGTGCCAGCAGCTCTCCGGACAGGGAAAATTCACCCCTCCACTTT. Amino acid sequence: CASSSPDRENSPLHF.

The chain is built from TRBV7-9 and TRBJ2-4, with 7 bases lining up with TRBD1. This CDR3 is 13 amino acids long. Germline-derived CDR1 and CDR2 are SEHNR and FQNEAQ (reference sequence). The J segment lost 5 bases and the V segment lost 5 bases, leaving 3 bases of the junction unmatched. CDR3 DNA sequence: TGTGCCAGCAGCCTTACAGGGGAAAACATTCAGTACTTC. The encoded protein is CASSLTGENIQYF.

The CDR3 reads CASSAAGDGSPLHF. CDR3 in DNA: TGTGCCAGCAGCGCTGCAGGGGACGGCTCACCCCTCCACTTT. V usage is TRBV28 and J usage is TRBJ1-6, with D perhaps TRBD1 (6 bases). CDR3 length: 14 amino acids. The germline V and J ends were trimmed by 6 bases and 10 bases, with 16 bases remaining between them. The germline V gene has CDR1 MDHEN and CDR2 SYDVKM.

In nucleotides, the CDR3 is TGTGCCAGCAGTTACCGACAGGGGGTTTCACCCCTCCACTTT. Translated: CASSYRQGVSPLHF. The rearrangement joins TRBV6-5 to TRBJ1-6; 9 nucleotides line up with TRBD1. Germline V gene data show CDR1 as MNHEY and CDR2 as SVGAGI. J lost 9 bases, V lost 2 bases, and 2 bases had no gene match. The CDR3 sequence is 14 residues long.

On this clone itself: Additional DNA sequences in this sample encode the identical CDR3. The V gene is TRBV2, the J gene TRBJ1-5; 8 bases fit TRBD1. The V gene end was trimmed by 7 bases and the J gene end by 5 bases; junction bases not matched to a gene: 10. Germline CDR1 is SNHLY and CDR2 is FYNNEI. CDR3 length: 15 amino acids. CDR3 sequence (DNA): TGTGCCAGCACTTCGACAGGGGTAGGGGATCAGCCCCAGCATTTT. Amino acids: CASTSTGVGDQPQHF.

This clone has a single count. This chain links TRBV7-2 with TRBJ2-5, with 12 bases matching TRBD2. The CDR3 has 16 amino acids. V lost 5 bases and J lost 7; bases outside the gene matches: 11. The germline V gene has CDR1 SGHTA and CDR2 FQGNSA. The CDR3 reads CASSDRTSGIPRTQYF. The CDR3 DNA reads TGTGCCAGCAGCGACAGGACTAGCGGGATCCCCCGGACCCAGTACTTC. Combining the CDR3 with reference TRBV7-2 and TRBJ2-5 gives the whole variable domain GAGVSQSPSNKVTEKGKDVELRCDPISGHTALYWYRQSLGQGLEFLIYFQGNSAPDKSGLPSDRFSAERTGGSVSTLTIQRTQQEDSAVYLCASSDRTSGIPRTQYFGPGTRLLVL.

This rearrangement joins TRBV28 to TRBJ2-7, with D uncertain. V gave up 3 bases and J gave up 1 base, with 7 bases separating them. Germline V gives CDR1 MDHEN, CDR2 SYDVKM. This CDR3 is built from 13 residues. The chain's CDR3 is CASSFPLSYEQYF. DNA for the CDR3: TGTGCCAGCAGTTTTCCCCTGTCCTACGAGCAGTACTTC.

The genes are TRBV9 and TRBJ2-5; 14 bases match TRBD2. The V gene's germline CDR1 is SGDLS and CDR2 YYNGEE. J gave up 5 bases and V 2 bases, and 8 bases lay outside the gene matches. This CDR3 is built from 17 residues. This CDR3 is CASSVGTSGSMTETQYF. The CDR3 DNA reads TGTGCCAGCAGCGTCGGGACTAGCGGGAGTATGACGGAGACCCAGTACTTC.

The CDR3 spells CASSLGGRAMITEAFF. CDR3 DNA sequence: TGTGCCAGCAGTTTAGGGGGCCGAGCTATGATCACTGAAGCTTTCTTT. The rearrangement uses TRBV27 and TRBJ1-1, with D perhaps TRBD1 (6 bases). The CDR3 is 16 residues long. V was pared by 2 bases and J by 4 bases, with 17 bases between. Germline assignment: CDR1 MNHEY and CDR2 SMNVEV (reference sequence).

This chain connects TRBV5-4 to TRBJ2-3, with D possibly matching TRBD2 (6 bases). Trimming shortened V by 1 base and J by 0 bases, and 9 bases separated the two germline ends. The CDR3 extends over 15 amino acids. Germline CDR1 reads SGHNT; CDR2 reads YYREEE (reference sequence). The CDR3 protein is CASSLPGDSTDTQYF. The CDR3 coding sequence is TGTGCCAGCAGCTTGCCGGGGGATAGCACAGATACGCAGTATTTT.

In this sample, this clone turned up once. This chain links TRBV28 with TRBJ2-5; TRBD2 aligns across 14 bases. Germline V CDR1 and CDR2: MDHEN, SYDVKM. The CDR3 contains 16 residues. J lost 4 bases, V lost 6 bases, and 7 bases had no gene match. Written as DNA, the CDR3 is TGTGCCAGCAGCAAGCCGGGACTAGCGGGAGTAGAGACCCAGTACTTC. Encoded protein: CASSKPGLAGVETQYF.

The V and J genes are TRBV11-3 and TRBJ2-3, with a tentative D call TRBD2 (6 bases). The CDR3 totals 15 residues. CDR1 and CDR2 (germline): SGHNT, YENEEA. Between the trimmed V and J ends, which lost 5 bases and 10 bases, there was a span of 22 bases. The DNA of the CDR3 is TGTGCCAGCAGCGTAGGTCTAACCGGGAGTGGTGCGCAGTATTTT. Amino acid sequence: CASSVGLTGSGAQYF.

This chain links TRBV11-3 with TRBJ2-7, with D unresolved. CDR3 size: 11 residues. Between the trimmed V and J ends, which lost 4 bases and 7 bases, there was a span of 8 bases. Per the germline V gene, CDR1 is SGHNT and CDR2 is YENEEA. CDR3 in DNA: TGTGCCAGCAGCTCGTTTCGGGAGCAGTACTTC. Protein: CASSSFREQYF.

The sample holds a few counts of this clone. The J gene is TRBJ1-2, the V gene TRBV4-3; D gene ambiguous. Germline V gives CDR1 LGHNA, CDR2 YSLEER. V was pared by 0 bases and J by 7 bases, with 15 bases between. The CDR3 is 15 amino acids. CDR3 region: CASSQDLQLYGGYTF. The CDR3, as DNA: TGCGCCAGCAGCCAAGACCTACAGCTTTATGGTGGCTACACCTTC.

CDR3 nucleotide sequence: TGTGCCAGCAGCGCCCTTTGGCGGGACAGGGTCTACGAGCAGTACTTC. Translation gives CASSALWRDRVYEQYF. This sequence joins TRBV7-2 and TRBJ2-7, with TRBD1 matching 9 bases. Trimming took 5 bases from V and 3 from J; bases not matched to a gene: 11. This CDR3 comprises 16 residues. Per the germline V gene, CDR1 is SGHTA and CDR2 is FQGNSA.